The clone carrying this T cell receptor beta chain appeared many times. The antigen is undetermined. Stated time point: blood at routine non-recurrence follow-up after resection. Whole RNA, isolated from tumor, nontumor lung or frozen PBMC, was sequenced without prior sorting. The data derive from a study of spatial heterogeneity in lung cancer. The wider study: There were consistently more beta-chain sequences detected than alpha-chain sequences. The average appearance count of each unique TCR and UMI combination in raw reads was more than nine.

Deletions cut 3 bases from V and 1 base from J, with 8 bases between. This CDR3 comprises 14 residues. Whole-study findings and limits: Circulating ubiquitous expanded tumor TCRs were observed more frequently at resection than at follow-up.

All TCR cDNA molecules were individually tagged with a unique molecular identifier. MiXCR was run by TCRdb on the 5' RACE reads, yielding one entry per CDR3 protein. In the table there are about 52,000 distinct CDR3 sequences, 7.4% of which are singletons. The genes are TRBV12-3 or TRBV12-4 and TRBJ2-3, with D perhaps matching TRBD1 (5 bases). The source is a female donor with early-stage non-small cell lung cancer. The sequencing used PBMCs, collected at follow-up. This chain's CDR3 is CASSFRVGTDTQYF. In DNA, the CDR3 is TGTGCCAGCAGTTTCAGGGTAGGCACAGATACGCAGTATTTT.